These 30 T cell receptor beta chains came from one sample sequenced in a study of blood T cell repertoires in COVID-19. Clones were read by immunoSEQ multiplex PCR, and TCRdb kept only the in-frame ones, dropping some. This table has approximately 530,000 clones, roughly nine tenths appearing once. Sequenced input: peripheral blood. The receptor set was obtained from a woman between 50 and 59 years old with COVID-19, enrolled during active disease.

The rearrangement joins TRBV7-2 to TRBJ2-1; 10 bases are shared with TRBD1. From germline, CDR1 is SGHTA and CDR2 FQGNSA. The length of the CDR3 is 16 residues. V dropped 4 bases and J dropped 8; count of bases not matched to a gene: 11. The CDR3 loop is CASSSQIGQGEDEQFF. The CDR3 nucleotides read TGTGCCAGCAGCTCCCAGATAGGACAGGGGGAAGATGAGCAGTTCTTC.

The chain uses TRBV27 and TRBJ1-2, with TRBD1 identical over 8 bases. The CDR3 contains 14 residues. CDR1 and CDR2 (germline): MNHEY, SMNVEV (reference sequence). The trim removed 6 bases at V and 7 bases at J, leaving 10 bases unmatched. The CDR3: CASRPDRGAGGYTF. The DNA for the CDR3 is TGTGCCAGCAGGCCCGACAGGGGCGCGGGTGGCTACACCTTC.

The genes are TRBV27 and TRBJ1-2; weak D call: TRBD1 (6 bases). CDR1 is MNHEY and CDR2 is SMNVEV in the germline V gene (reference sequence). This CDR3 is built from 13 residues. V gave up 2 bases and J gave up 4 bases, with 8 bases separating them. This chain's CDR3 is CASSLEGGYGYTF. Here the CDR3 DNA reads TGTGCCAGCAGTTTAGAAGGGGGCTATGGCTACACCTTC.

The genes are TRBV7-9 and TRBJ2-7; tentatively, D is TRBD2 (6 bases). V was clipped by 5 bases and J by 0 bases, with 11 bases between them. Germline V CDR1 and CDR2: SEHNR, FQNEAQ (reference sequence). The CDR3 covers 14 residues. This CDR3 reads CASSGLRGSYEQYF. CDR3 nucleotide sequence: TGTGCCAGCAGCGGCTTGCGGGGCTCCTACGAGCAGTACTTC.

The CDR3 loop is CASSGGTSGDYNEQFF. The CDR3 DNA sequence: TGTGCCAGCAGCGGCGGGACTAGCGGGGACTACAATGAGCAGTTCTTC. The chain employs TRBV9 and TRBJ2-1, with 13 bases that match TRBD2. The V segment lost 3 bases and the J segment 3 bases; nucleotides outside the gene matches: 3. The CDR3 contains 16 residues. Germline V lookup: CDR1 SGDLS, CDR2 YYNGEE.

The chain links TRBV24-1 to TRBJ1-4, with 9 bases fitting TRBD1. Germline V lookup: CDR1 KGHDR, CDR2 SFDVKD. CDR3 length: 14 amino acids. V lost 9 bases to trimming and J lost 8 bases; unmatched junction nucleotides: 9. The CDR3 here is CATAPGQGGEKLFF. CDR3 coding DNA: TGTGCCACCGCCCCGGGACAGGGAGGCGAAAAACTGTTTTTT.

This clone was seen a single time. The chain employs TRBV7-8 and TRBJ2-1, with 8 bases that match TRBD2. The CDR3 length is 17 residues. J gave up 3 bases and V 8 bases, and 15 bases lay outside the gene matches. Germline V CDR1 and CDR2: SGHVS, FQNEAQ. CDR3 region: CASLPGTGGPGYNEQFF. The DNA for the CDR3 is TGTGCCAGCCTCCCCGGGACGGGGGGGCCCGGCTACAATGAGCAGTTCTTC.

The chain uses TRBV9 and TRBJ2-3, with a possible D match to TRBD1 (6 bases). Germline lookup yields CDR1 SGDLS and CDR2 YYNGEE. Trimming removed 4 bases at V and 2 bases at J, with 11 bases between. This CDR3 is built from 14 residues. DNA for the CDR3: TGTGCCAGCAGCCCGACAGGCGACACAGATACGCAGTATTTT. This translates into CASSPTGDTDTQYF.

V is TRBV9 and J is TRBJ2-5; a possible D gene is TRBD1 (7 bases). Germline V lookup: CDR1 SGDLS, CDR2 YYNGEE. Trimming left V 2 bases short and J 5 bases short, with 22 bases between. The CDR3 is made up of 17 amino acids. The DNA of the CDR3 is TGTGCCAGCAGCGTTGCGGTAGGAGGGGGCAGTTGGGAGACCCAGTACTTC. This translates into CASSVAVGGGSWETQYF. Full variable domain (missing parts from reference TRBV9 and TRBJ2-5): DSGVTQTPKHLITATGQRVTLRCSPRSGDLSVYWYQQSLDQGLQFLIQYYNGEERAKGNILERFSAQQFPDLHSELNLSSLELGDSALYFCASSVAVGGGSWETQYFGPGTRLLVL.

This CDR3 reads CASSLAGTGEEKLFF. Written as DNA, the CDR3 is TGCGCCAGCAGCTTGGCAGGGACAGGAGAGGAAAAACTGTTTTTT. The chain is built from TRBV5-1 and TRBJ1-4, with 8 bases lining up with TRBD1. CDR3 length equals 15 residues. V lost 0 bases to trimming and J lost 8 bases; unmatched junction nucleotides: 6. Germline CDR1 reads SGHRS; CDR2 reads YFSETQ.

This chain links TRBV11-1 with TRBJ1-1, with D possibly TRBD1 on 6 matching bases. Trimming took off 8 bases at V and 5 bases at J, with 12 bases between the two ends. The CDR3 length is 12 residues. In germline, CDR1 is SGHAT, CDR2 FQDESV (reference sequence). This chain's CDR3 is CASRGGRTEAFF. CDR3 nucleotides: TGTGCCAGCCGGGGGGGCCGGACTGAAGCTTTCTTT.

This clone was seen more than once but under ten times. CDR3 bases: TGTGCCTGGGCTCCCGGGTACTATGGCTACACCTTC. This codes for CAWAPGYYGYTF. V gene TRBV30 combines with J gene TRBJ1-2, with unresolved D. The CDR3 covers 12 residues. Germline lookup yields CDR1 GTSNPN and CDR2 SVGIG (reference sequence). The germline V and J ends were trimmed by 5 bases and 3 bases, with 10 bases remaining between them.

V and J are TRBV5-1 and TRBJ1-1, with D perhaps TRBD1 (6 bases). The CDR3 loop spans 15 amino acids. Germline lookup yields CDR1 SGHRS and CDR2 YFSETQ. Trimming left V 4 bases short and J 4 bases short, with 17 bases between. The CDR3 DNA follows: TGCGCCAGCAGCCTACTACAGGGTGGCGGCACTGAAGCTTTCTTT. It translates to CASSLLQGGGTEAFF.

This clone was counted a single time. The gene calls are TRBV27 and TRBJ2-1; TRBD2 matches at 7 bases. Germline CDR1 and CDR2: MNHEY and SMNVEV (reference sequence). The CDR3 loop spans 15 amino acids. V shed 6 bases, J shed 7 bases, and the junction held 12 bases outside the gene matches. CDR3: CASSPNGGVLNEQFF. The CDR3 DNA reads as TGTGCCAGCAGCCCCAATGGGGGGGTTTTGAATGAGCAGTTCTTC.

This CDR3 is CASSQAWGERDTQYF. CDR3 nucleotide sequence: TGCGCCAGCAGCCAGGCCTGGGGGGAAAGAGATACGCAGTATTTT. The J gene is TRBJ2-3, the V gene TRBV4-1; maybe TRBD2 (6 bases). The CDR3 runs 15 residues. Germline V gene lookup returns CDR1 MGHRA and CDR2 YSYEKL. The V end lost 3 bases, the J end lost 5 bases, and 15 bases lay between the germline ends.

This clone was counted between two and nine times. The V gene is TRBV6-6, the J gene TRBJ1-2, with 8 bases identical to TRBD1. Looked up from germline, CDR1 is MNHNY and CDR2 is SVGAGI (reference sequence). J was trimmed by 6 bases and V by 11 bases; bases with no gene match: 5. The CDR3 totals 11 residues. The CDR3 here is CAAQGAHGYTF. CDR3 bases: TGTGCCGCCCAGGGGGCACATGGCTACACCTTC.

This clone was counted only a few times. The sample holds other DNA sequences that translate to the same CDR3. The CDR3 spells CASSVGGGSTEAFF. As DNA, the CDR3 is TGTGCCAGCAGCGTAGGGGGTGGGAGCACTGAAGCTTTCTTT. The V call is TRBV9, the J call TRBJ1-1; D gene unclear. Germline CDR1 reads SGDLS; CDR2 reads YYNGEE. The CDR3 runs to 14 residues. The V end was cut by 0 bases, the J end by 4 bases, with 10 bases between.

The chain is built from TRBV5-6 and TRBJ2-4; 9 nucleotides agree with TRBD1. Germline assignment: CDR1 SGHDT and CDR2 YYEEEE. The junction had 11 bases not matched to a gene; V was cut back by 3 bases and J by 4 bases. This CDR3 is built from 17 residues. The CDR3 protein is CASSSLPDRGRKNIQYF. CDR3 nucleotides: TGTGCCAGCAGCTCACTGCCGGACAGGGGCCGAAAAAACATTCAGTACTTC.

This chain links TRBV29-1 with TRBJ1-2; tentatively, D is TRBD1 (6 bases). Germline assignment: CDR1 SQVTM and CDR2 ANQGSEA. Trimming left V 5 bases short and J 12 bases short, with 28 bases between. The CDR3 covers 15 residues. The CDR3 DNA reads TGCAGCGTTCAGCGCGACCCTGGGACCCCTCAGGGGAACACCTTC. This codes for CSVQRDPGTPQGNTF.

The CDR3, as DNA: TGTGCCAGCAGTTACTCGATGGAGAGCTACGAGCAGTACTTC. Translation gives CASSYSMESYEQYF. This chain connects TRBV6-2 or TRBV6-3 to TRBJ2-7; D gene unclear. The CDR3 totals 14 residues. CDR1 and CDR2 (germline): MNHEY, SVGEGT. V was shortened by 0 bases and J by 3 bases, with 9 bases between the two germline ends.

The chain employs TRBV30 and TRBJ1-5, with 10 nucleotides matching TRBD1. Germline V gives CDR1 GTSNPN, CDR2 SVGIG (reference sequence). V lost 8 bases to trimming and J lost 4 bases; unmatched junction nucleotides: 11. The CDR3 extends over 15 amino acids. The DNA of the CDR3 is TGTGCCGCGGATCGGGGACAGGGGTTAAATCAGCCCCAGCATTTT. Translated: CAADRGQGLNQPQHF.

The rearrangement joins TRBV6-1 to TRBJ2-7; TRBD1 matches at 8 bases. The CDR3 has 15 amino acids. The junction had 7 bases not matched to a gene; V was cut back by 3 bases and J by 3 bases. Germline assignment: CDR1 MNHNS and CDR2 SASEGT. CDR3 sequence: CASSERGTGSYEQYF. The CDR3 nucleotides read TGTGCCAGCAGTGAGCGTGGGACAGGCAGCTACGAGCAGTACTTC.

The chain recombines TRBV19 with TRBJ1-2, with 11 bases lining up with TRBD1. This CDR3 is built from 17 residues. Germline CDR1 LNHDA, CDR2 SQIVND (reference sequence). Germline trimming cut 5 bases from V and 1 base from J; bases unmatched to any gene: 9. CDR3 nucleotides: TGTGCCAGTAGTTCCGGGACAGGGGGAGGCAATAACTATGGCTACACCTTC. This sequence encodes CASSSGTGGGNNYGYTF.

The V and J genes are TRBV10-2 and TRBJ1-4, with 7 bases aligning to TRBD1. Germline trimming cut 4 bases from V and 7 bases from J; bases unmatched to any gene: 6. This CDR3 comprises 14 residues. Germline values: CDR1 WSHSY, CDR2 SAAADI. CDR3 in DNA: TGCGCCAGCAGTGGGGGGACAGATGGTGAAAAACTGTTTTTT. Its translation is CASSGGTDGEKLFF.

The chain carries TRBV4-2 and TRBJ1-1; D not resolved. This CDR3 contains 13 residues. Germline assignment: CDR1 LGHNA and CDR2 YNFKEQ. The V end lost 3 bases, the J end lost 1 base, and 6 bases lay between the germline ends. The CDR3 bases are TGTGCCAGCAGCCACACAAAGAACACTGAAGCTTTCTTT. Residues: CASSHTKNTEAFF.

The gene calls are TRBV5-6 and TRBJ1-2; D possibly corresponds to TRBD1 (6 bases). Germline values: CDR1 SGHDT, CDR2 YYEEEE. CDR3 length: 15 amino acids. V dropped 2 bases and J dropped 4 bases, with 15 bases sitting between them. The CDR3 nucleotides are TGTGCCAGCAGCTTAGACCCGGACAGTGTCTATGGCTACACCTTC. Translation: CASSLDPDSVYGYTF.

The chain uses TRBV19 and TRBJ1-5; 10 positions match TRBD1. CDR1 and CDR2 from the germline V gene are LNHDA and SQIVND (reference sequence). Trimming removed 10 bases from V and 5 bases from J; junction bases left unmatched: 5. This CDR3 region has 13 residues. The CDR3 DNA reads as TGTGCCACCAAGGACAGGGGGGATCAGCCCCAGCATTTT. It yields the protein CATKDRGDQPQHF.

This chain connects TRBV30 to TRBJ1-1; tentatively, D is TRBD1 (5 bases). CDR1 GTSNPN and CDR2 SVGIG come from the germline V gene (reference sequence). Trimming took off 2 bases at V and 1 base at J, with 20 bases between the two ends. This CDR3 has 17 residues. The CDR3 DNA follows: TGTGCCTGGAGTCCAGATCCCCCGGAGACAGAGAACACTGAAGCTTTCTTT. This encodes CAWSPDPPETENTEAFF. Together with reference TRBV30 and TRBJ1-1, the CDR3 gives the full variable domain: SQTIHQWPATLVQPVGSPLSLECTVEGTSNPNLYWYRQAAGRGLQLLFYSVGIGQISSEVPQNLSASRPQDRQFILSSKKLLLSDSGFYLCAWSPDPPETENTEAFFGQGTRLTVV.

The gene calls are TRBV29-1 and TRBJ2-6; D may be TRBD2 (7 bases). Trimming took 4 bases from V and 5 from J, leaving 12 bases between them. Germline CDR1 SQVTM, CDR2 ANQGSEA. The CDR3 loop spans 14 amino acids. CDR3: CSVGGGNRANVLTF. CDR3 in DNA: TGCAGCGTTGGGGGGGGCAATAGGGCCAACGTCCTGACTTTC.

The V gene is TRBV11-2, the J gene TRBJ1-2; 7 bases are shared with TRBD1. The CDR3 has 14 amino acids. Germline values: CDR1 SGHAT, CDR2 FQNNGV. The V and J ends lost 1 base and 6 bases, in that order; junction bases with no gene match: 5. The CDR3 region has the DNA TGTGCCAGCAGCTTAGTGGGTACAGGGGATGGCTACACCTTC. It codes for CASSLVGTGDGYTF.